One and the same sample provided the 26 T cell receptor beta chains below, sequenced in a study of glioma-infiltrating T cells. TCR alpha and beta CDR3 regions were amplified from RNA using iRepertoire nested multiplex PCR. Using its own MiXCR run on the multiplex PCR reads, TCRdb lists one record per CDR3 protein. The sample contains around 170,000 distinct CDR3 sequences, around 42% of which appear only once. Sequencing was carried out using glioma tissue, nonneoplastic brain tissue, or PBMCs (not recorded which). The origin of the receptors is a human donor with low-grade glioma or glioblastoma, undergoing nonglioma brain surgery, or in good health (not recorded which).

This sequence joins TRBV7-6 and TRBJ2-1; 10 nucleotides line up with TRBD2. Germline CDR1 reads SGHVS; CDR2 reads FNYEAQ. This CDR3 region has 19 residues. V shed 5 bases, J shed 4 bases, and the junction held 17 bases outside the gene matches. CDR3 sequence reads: CASSPHKPLAGGVYNEQFF. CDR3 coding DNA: TGTGCCAGCAGCCCCCATAAACCCTTAGCGGGAGGCGTGTACAATGAGCAGTTCTTC.

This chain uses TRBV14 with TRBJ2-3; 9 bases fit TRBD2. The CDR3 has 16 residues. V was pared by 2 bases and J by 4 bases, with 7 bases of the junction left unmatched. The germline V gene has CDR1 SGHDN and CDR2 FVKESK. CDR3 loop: CASSQSTSGSSDTQYF. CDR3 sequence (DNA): TGTGCCAGCAGCCAAAGCACTAGCGGGTCCTCAGATACGCAGTATTTT.

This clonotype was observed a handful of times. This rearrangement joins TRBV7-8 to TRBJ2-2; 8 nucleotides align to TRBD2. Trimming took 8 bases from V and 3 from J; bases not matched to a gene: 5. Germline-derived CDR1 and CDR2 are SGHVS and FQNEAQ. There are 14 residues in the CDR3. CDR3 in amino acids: CASPAAGDTGELFF. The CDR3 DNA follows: TGTGCCAGCCCGGCAGCGGGAGACACCGGGGAGCTGTTTTTT. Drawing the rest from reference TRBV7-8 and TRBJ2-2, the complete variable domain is GAGVSQSPRYKVAKRGQDVALRCDPISGHVSLFWYQQALGQGPEFLTYFQNEAQLDKSGLPSDRFFAERPEGSVSTLKIQRTQQEDSAVYLCASPAAGDTGELFFGEGSRLTVL.

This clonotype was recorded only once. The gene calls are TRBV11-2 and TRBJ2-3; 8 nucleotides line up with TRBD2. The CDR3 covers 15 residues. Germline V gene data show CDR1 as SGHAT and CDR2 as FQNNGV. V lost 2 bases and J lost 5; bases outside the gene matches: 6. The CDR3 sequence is CASSLSLAGEDTQYF. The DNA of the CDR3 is TGTGCCAGCAGCTTATCGCTAGCGGGTGAAGATACGCAGTATTTT.

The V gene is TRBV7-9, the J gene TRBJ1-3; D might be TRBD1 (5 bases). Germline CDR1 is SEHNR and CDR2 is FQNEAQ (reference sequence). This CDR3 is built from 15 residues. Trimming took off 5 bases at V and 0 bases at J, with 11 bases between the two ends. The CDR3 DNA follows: TGTGCCAGCAGCCAGCGGGGGGGCTCTGGAAACACCATATATTTT. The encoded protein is CASSQRGGSGNTIYF. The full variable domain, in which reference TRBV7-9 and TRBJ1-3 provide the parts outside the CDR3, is DTGVSQNPRHKITKRGQNVTFRCDPISEHNRLYWYRQTLGQGPEFLTYFQNEAQLEKSRLLSDRFSAERPKGSFSTLEIQRTEQGDSAMYLCASSQRGGSGNTIYFGEGSWLTVV.

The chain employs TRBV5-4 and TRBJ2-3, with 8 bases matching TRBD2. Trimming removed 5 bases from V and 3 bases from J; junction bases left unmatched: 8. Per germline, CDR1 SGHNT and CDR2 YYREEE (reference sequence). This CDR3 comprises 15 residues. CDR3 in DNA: TGTGCCAGCAGTTCCGGGACTAGAGGGACAGATACGCAGTATTTT. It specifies CASSSGTRGTDTQYF.

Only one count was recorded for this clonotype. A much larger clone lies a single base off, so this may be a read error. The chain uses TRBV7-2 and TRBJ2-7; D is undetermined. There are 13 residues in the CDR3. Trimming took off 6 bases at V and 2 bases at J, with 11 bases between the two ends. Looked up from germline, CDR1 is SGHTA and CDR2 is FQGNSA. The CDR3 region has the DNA TGTGCCAGCAGGTTCGACGGACCCTACGAGCAGTACTTC. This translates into CASRFDGPYEQYF.

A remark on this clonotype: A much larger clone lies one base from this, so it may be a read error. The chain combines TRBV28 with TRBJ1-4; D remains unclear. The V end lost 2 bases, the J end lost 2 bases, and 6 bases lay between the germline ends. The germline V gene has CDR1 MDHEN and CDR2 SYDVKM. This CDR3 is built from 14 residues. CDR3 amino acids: CASSLIPTNEKLFF. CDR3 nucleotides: TGTGCCAGCAGTTTAATCCCGACTAATGAAAAACTGTTTTTT.

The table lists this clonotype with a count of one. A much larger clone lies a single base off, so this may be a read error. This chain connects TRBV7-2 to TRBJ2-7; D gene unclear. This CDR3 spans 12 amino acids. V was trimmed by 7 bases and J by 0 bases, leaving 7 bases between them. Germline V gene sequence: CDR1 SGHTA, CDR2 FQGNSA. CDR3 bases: TGTGCCAGCAACAAGAGCTCCTACGAGCAGTACTTC. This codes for CASNKSSYEQYF.

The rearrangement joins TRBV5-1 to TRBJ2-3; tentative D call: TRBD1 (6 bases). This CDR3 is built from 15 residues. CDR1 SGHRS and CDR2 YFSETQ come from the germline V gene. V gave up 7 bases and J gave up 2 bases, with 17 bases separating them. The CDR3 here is CASVLGAGVTDTQYF. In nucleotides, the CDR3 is TGCGCCAGCGTCCTTGGGGCAGGGGTCACAGATACGCAGTATTTT.

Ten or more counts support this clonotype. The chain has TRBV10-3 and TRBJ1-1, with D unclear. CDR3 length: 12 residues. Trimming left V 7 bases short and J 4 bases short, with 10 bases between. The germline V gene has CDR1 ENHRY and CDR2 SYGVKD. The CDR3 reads CAIKQRGTEAFF. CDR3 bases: TGTGCCATCAAACAAAGAGGCACTGAAGCTTTCTTT.

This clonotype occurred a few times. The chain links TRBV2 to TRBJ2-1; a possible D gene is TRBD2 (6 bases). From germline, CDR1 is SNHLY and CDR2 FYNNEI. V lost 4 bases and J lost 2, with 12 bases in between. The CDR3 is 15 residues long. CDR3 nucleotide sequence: TGTGCCAGCAGTGGGGGGGTAGCGGCCTACAATGAGCAGTTCTTC. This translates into CASSGGVAAYNEQFF. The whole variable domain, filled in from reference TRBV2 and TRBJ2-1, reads EPEVTQTPSHQVTQMGQEVILRCVPISNHLYFYWYRQILGQKVEFLVSFYNNEISEKSEIFDDQFSVERPDGSNFTLKIRSTKLEDSAMYFCASSGGVAAYNEQFFGPGTRLTVL.

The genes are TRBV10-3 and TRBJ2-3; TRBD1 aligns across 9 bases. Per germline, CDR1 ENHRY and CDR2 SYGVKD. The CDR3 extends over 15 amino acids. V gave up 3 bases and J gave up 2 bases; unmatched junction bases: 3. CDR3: CAISDGTGLTDTQYF. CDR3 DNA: TGTGCCATCAGTGATGGGACAGGGCTCACAGATACGCAGTATTTT.

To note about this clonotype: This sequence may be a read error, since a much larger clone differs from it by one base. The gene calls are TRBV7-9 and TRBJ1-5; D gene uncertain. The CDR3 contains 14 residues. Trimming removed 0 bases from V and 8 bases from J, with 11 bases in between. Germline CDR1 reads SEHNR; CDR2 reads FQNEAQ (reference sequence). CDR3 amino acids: CASSLASDRKPQHF. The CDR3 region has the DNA TGTGCCAGCAGCTTAGCCTCGGATCGTAAGCCCCAGCATTTT.

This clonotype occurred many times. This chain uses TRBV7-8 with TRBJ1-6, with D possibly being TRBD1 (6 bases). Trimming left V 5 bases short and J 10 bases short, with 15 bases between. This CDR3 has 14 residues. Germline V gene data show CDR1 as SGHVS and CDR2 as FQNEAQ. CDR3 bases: TGTGCCAGCAGCCCCAGGGGCTGGGGCTCACCCCTCCACTTT. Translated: CASSPRGWGSPLHF.

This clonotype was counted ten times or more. This CDR3 is CASSLTSGVRDTQYF. The CDR3 nucleotides read TGTGCCAGCAGTTTGACTAGCGGGGTTCGAGATACGCAGTATTTT. The V gene is TRBV27, the J gene TRBJ2-3; 11 nucleotides match TRBD2. This CDR3 contains 15 residues. Germline CDR1 reads MNHEY; CDR2 reads SMNVEV (reference sequence). V gave up 3 bases and J gave up 5 bases; unmatched junction bases: 4.

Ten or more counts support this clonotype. CDR3 region: CASGTVTRSQETQYF. The CDR3, as DNA: TGTGCCAGCGGTACAGTAACTAGGTCCCAAGAGACCCAGTACTTC. The chain employs TRBV28 and TRBJ2-5; the D gene is possibly TRBD2 (5 bases). V dropped 8 bases and J dropped 1 base, with 17 bases sitting between them. This CDR3 comprises 15 residues. Germline V gene sequence: CDR1 MDHEN, CDR2 SYDVKM.

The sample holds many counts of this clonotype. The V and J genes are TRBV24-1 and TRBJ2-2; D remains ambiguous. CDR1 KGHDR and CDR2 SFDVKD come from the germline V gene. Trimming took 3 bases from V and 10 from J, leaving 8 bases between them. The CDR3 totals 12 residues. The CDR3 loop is CATSDPLKELFF. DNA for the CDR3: TGTGCCACCAGTGATCCGTTGAAGGAGCTGTTTTTT.

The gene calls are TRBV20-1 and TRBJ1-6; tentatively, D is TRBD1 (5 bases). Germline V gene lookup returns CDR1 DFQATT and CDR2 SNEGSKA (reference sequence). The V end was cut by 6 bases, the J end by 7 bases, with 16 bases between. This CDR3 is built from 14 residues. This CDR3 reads CSAESGMPNSPLHF. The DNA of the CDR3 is TGCAGTGCGGAATCAGGGATGCCAAATTCACCCCTCCACTTT.

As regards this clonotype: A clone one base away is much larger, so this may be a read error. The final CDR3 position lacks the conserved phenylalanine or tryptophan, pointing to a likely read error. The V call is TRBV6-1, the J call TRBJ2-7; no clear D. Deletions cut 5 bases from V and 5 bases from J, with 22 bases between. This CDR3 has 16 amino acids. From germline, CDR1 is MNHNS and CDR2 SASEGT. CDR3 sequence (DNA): TGTGCCAGCAGTATACCCCACAGCTTAAGGAAGGACGAGCAGTACCTC. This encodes CASSIPHSLRKDEQYL.

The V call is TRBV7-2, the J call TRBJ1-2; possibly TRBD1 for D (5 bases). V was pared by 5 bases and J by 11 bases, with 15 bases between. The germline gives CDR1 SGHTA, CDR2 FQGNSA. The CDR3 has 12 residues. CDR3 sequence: CASSPKWGGYTF. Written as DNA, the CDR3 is TGTGCCAGCAGCCCTAAATGGGGGGGATACACCTTC. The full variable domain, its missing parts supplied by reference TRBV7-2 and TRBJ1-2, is GAGVSQSPSNKVTEKGKDVELRCDPISGHTALYWYRQSLGQGLEFLIYFQGNSAPDKSGLPSDRFSAERTGGSVSTLTIQRTQQEDSAVYLCASSPKWGGYTFGSGTRLTVV.

The CDR3 protein is CASSGQRNEQFF. The CDR3 coding sequence is TGTGCCAGCAGTGGACAGAGGAATGAGCAGTTCTTC. The chain has TRBV2 and TRBJ2-1, with TRBD1 as a possible D gene (5 bases). The V end lost 4 bases, the J end lost 7 bases, and 8 bases lay between the germline ends. The CDR3 runs to 12 residues. CDR1 and CDR2 (germline): SNHLY, FYNNEI.

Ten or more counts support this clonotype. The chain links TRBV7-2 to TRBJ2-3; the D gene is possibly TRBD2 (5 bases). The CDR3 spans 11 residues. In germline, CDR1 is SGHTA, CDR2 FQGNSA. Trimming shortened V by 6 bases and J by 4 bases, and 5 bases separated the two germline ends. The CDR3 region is CASREADTQYF. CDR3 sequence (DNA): TGTGCCAGCAGGGAGGCAGATACGCAGTATTTT.

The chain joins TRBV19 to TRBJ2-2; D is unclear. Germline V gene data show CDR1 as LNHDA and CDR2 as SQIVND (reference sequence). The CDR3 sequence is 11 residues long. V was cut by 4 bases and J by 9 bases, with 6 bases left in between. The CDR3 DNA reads TGTGCCAGTAGTAGCCCCTGGGAGCTGTTTTTT. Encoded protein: CASSSPWELFF.

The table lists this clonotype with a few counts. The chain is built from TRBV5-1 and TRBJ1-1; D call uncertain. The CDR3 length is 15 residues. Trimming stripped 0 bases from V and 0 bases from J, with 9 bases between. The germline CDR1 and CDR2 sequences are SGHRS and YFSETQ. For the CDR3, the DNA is TGCGCCAGCAGCTTGGAGGCGACTTTGAACACTGAAGCTTTCTTT. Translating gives CASSLEATLNTEAFF.

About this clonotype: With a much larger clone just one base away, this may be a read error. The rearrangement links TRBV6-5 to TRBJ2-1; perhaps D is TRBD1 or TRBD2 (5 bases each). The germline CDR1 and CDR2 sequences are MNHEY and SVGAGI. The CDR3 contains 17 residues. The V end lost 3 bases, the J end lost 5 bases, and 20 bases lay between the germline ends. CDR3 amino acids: CASSYVRVQGGHNEQFF. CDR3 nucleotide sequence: TGTGCCAGCAGTTATGTCAGGGTGCAGGGCGGGCACAATGAGCAGTTCTTC.